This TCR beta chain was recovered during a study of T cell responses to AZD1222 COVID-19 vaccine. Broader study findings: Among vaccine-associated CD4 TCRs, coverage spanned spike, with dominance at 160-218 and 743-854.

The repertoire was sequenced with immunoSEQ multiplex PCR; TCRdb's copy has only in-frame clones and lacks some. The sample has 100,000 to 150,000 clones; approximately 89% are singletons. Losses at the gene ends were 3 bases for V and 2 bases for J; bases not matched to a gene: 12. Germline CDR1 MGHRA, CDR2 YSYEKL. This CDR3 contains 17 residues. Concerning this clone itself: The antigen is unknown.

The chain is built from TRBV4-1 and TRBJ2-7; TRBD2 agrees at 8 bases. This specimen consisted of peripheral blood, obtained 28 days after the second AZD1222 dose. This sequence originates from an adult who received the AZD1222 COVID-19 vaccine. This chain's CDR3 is CASSHSRAGADPYEQYF. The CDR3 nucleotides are TGCGCCAGCAGCCATTCACGAGCGGGGGCGGATCCCTACGAGCAGTACTTC.